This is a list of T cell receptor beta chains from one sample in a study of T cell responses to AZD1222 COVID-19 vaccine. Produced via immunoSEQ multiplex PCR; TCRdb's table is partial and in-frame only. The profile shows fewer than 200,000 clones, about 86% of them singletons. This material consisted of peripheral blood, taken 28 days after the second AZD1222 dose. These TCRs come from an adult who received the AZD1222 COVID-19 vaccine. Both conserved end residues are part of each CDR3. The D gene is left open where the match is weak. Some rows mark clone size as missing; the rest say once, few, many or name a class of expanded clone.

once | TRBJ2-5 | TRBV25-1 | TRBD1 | TGTGCCAGCAGTGGAAACAGGGGGCGGGAGACCCAGTACTTC | CASSGNRGRETQYF
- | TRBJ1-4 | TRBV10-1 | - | TGCGCCAGCCGACGGGACCAGGGGAGAACTAATGAAAAACTGTTTTTT | CASRRDQGRTNEKLFF
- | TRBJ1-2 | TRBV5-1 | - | TGCGCCAGCAGCCTGGGGCCCCTTGATGGCTACACCTTC | CASSLGPLDGYTF
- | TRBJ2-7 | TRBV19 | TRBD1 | TGTGCCAGTAGGCCGGGACAGGGTTCCTACGAGCAGTACTTC | CASRPGQGSYEQYF
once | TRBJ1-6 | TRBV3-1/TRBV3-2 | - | TGTGCCAGCAGCCAAGAACAGGTTAATTCACCCCTCCACTTT | CASSQEQVNSPLHF
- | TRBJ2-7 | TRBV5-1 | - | TGCGCCAGCAGCTTGGAGGGCAGGGGATACGAGCAGTACTTC | CASSLEGRGYEQYF
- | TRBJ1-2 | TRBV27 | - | TGTGCCAGCAGCGAAGGCTATGGCTACACCTTC | CASSEGYGYTF
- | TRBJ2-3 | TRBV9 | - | TGTGCCAGCAGCGTAGCAGTGACGAGGGTGACAGATACGCAGTATTTT | CASSVAVTRVTDTQYF
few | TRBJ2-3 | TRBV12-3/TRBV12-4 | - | TGTGCCAGCAGGACCGGGACCCAAGATACGCAGTATTTT | CASRTGTQDTQYF
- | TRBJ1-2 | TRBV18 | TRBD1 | TGTGCCAGCTCACCGACCGGGACAGGGGGTCCCCCTAACTATGGCTACACCTTC | CASSPTGTGGPPNYGYTF
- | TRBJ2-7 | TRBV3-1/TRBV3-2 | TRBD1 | TGTGCCAGCAGCCAAGGGTCAGGGGGCCCTGCCGAGCAGTACTTC | CASSQGSGGPAEQYF
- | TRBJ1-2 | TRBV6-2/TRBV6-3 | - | TGTGCCAGCAGTTACTCCCCCTACAGTGACGGCTACACCTTC | CASSYSPYSDGYTF
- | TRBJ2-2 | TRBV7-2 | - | TGTGCCAGCAGCAACTCCCGGGGGGAGCTGTTTTTT | CASSNSRGELFF
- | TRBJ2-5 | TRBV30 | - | TGTGCCTGGAGTGTGAGAGAAGAGACCCAGTACTTC | CAWSVREETQYF
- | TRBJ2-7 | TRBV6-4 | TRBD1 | TGTGCCAGCAGTGTGGGGGTTCGGACAGGGGTTTTCTACGAGCAGTACTTC | CASSVGVRTGVFYEQYF
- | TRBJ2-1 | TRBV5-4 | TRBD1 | TGTGCCAGCAGCCCCCGGGACAGGGGACCTAGCTCCTACAATGAGCAGTTCTTC | CASSPRDRGPSSYNEQFF
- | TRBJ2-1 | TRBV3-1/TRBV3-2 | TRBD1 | TGTGCCAGCAGCTTACAGGGGGCTAACAATGAGCAGTTCTTC | CASSLQGANNEQFF
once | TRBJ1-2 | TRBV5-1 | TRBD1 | TGCGCCAGCAGCTTGGCGGCCGGGACAGGGTCTTTTTATGGCTACACCTTC | CASSLAAGTGSFYGYTF
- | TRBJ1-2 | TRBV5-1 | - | TGCGCCAGCAGCTTAGACGGGCTCTATGGCTACACCTTC | CASSLDGLYGYTF
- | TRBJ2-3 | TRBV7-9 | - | TGTGCCAGCAGCTTTGGAGCTAGCACAGATACGCAGTATTTT | CASSFGASTDTQYF
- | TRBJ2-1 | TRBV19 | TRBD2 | TGTGCCAGTAGTATTGAGGGAGGGCTCTACAATGAGCAGTTCTTC | CASSIEGGLYNEQFF
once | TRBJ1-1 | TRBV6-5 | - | TGTGCCAGCAGTTATGGGGGGCCCACTGAAGCTTTCTTT | CASSYGGPTEAFF
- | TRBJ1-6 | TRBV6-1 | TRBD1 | TGTGCCAGCAGTGAGACAGGGTTATCACCCCTCCACTTT | CASSETGLSPLHF
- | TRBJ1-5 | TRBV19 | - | TGTGCCAGTAGAAGACAGGCCTATCAGCCCCAGCATTTT | CASRRQAYQPQHF
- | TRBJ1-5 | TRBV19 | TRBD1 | TGTGCCAGTAATCGGGACAGGGGACGTAGCAATCAGCCCCAGCATTTT | CASNRDRGRSNQPQHF
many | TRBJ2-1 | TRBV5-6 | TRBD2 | TGTGCCAGCAGCTTGATAGCGGGAGTGGTCAATGAGCAGTTCTTC | CASSLIAGVVNEQFF
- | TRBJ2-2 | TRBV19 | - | TGTGCCAGCTCCTCAACGCTCGGGCCCCCCACCGGGGAGCTGTTTTTT | CASSSTLGPPTGELFF
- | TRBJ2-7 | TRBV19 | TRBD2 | TGTGCCAGTAGCGGGGGGGCACGCTACGAGCAGTACTTC | CASSGGARYEQYF
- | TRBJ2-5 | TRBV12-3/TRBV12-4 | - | TGTGCCAGCAGTACCTTGAGCCAAGAGACCCAGTACTTC | CASSTLSQETQYF
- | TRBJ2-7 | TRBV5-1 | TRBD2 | TGCGCCAGCAGTAGATCCGGGACTAGCGGGGACGAGCAGTACTTC | CASSRSGTSGDEQYF
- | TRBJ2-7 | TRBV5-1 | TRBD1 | TGCGCCAGCAGCCGTGGGCCGGGACAGGGGGCTGGCGAGCAGTACTTC | CASSRGPGQGAGEQYF
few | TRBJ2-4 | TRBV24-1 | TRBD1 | TGTGCCACCAGTGACGACAGGGGTCCGGCCAAAAACATTCAGTACTTC | CATSDDRGPAKNIQYF
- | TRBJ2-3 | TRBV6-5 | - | TGTGCCAGCAGTTTTGGACAGAGCACAGATACGCAGTATTTT | CASSFGQSTDTQYF
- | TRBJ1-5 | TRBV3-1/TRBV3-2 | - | TGTGCCAGCAGCCAAGGGGGGAATCAGCCCCAGCATTTT | CASSQGGNQPQHF
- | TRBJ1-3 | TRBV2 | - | TGTGCCAGCAGCGCCCGCCAGTGGCTCGCTGGAAACACCATATATTTT | CASSARQWLAGNTIYF
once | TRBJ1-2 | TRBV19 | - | TGTGCCAGTAGTTCGCAGACAGAGGGTGGCTACACCTTC | CASSSQTEGGYTF
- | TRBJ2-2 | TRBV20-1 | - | TGCAGTGCTAGTTCACCTAGCGTCCTAGGAGGCGGGGAGCTGTTTTTT | CSASSPSVLGGGELFF
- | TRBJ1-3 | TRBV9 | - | TGTGCCAGCAGCGTAGTGGATCGGGGTGCTGGAAACACCATATATTTT | CASSVVDRGAGNTIYF
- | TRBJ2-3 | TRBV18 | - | TGTGCCAGCTCAACAAATCGACGAGGCGTCGGCACAGATACGCAGTATTTT | CASSTNRRGVGTDTQYF
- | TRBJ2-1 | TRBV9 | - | TGTGCCAGCAGCGTAGAAAGCGGGTCCAGCTCCTACAATGAGCAGTTCTTC | CASSVESGSSSYNEQFF
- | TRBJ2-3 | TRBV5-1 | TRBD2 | TGCGCCAGCAGCCCCCCGGGACTAGCGGGGGGCAGGGATACGCAGTATTTT | CASSPPGLAGGRDTQYF
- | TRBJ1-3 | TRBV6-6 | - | TGTGCCAGCAGTTACTCGGGGACGGAAAGAAACACCATATATTTT | CASSYSGTERNTIYF
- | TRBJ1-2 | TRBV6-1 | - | TGTGCCAGCAGTGAAAGGGCAGGCTATGGCTACACCTTC | CASSERAGYGYTF
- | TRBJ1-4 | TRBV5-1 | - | TGCGCCAGCAGCTTGGAAGGGACTGAAAAACTGTTTTTT | CASSLEGTEKLFF
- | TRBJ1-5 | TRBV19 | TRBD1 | TGTGCCAGTAGTGCATACTCGACAGGGCATCATCAGCCCCAGCATTTT | CASSAYSTGHHQPQHF
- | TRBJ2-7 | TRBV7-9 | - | TGTGCCAGCAGCTTAGTAGGAGAGCAGTACTTC | CASSLVGEQYF
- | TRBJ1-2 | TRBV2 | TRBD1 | TGTGCCAGCACTGGGGACAGGGGGACCTATGGCTACACCTTC | CASTGDRGTYGYTF
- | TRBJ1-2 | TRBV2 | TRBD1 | TGTGCCAGCAGGGACAGGGGTCTCTATGGCTACACCTTC | CASRDRGLYGYTF
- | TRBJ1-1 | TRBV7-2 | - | TGTGCCAGCAGCTTTCAAGGGGGAGGGGGTGAAGCTTTCTTT | CASSFQGGGGEAFF
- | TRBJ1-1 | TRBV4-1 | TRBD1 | TGCGCCAGCAGCCAACCGGGACAGCGGAACACTGAAGCTTTCTTT | CASSQPGQRNTEAFF
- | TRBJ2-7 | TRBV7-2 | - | TGTGCCAGCAGCTCCCTCGGGAACTCCTACGAGCAGTACTTC | CASSSLGNSYEQYF
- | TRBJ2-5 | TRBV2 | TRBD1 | TGTGCCAGCAGTGGGGGGACAGAAGAGACCCAGTACTTC | CASSGGTEETQYF